Included here is one TCR beta chain sequence, with context. These data are taken from a study of identical twins. This CDR3 region has 14 residues. V was pared by 6 bases and J by 5 bases, with 16 bases between. From the 5' RACE reads, TCRdb called clonotypes with MiXCR, one entry per CDR3 protein. The table lists around 570,000 distinct CDR3 sequences, 9.6% of them singletons. The sample was also linked to a second study, of yellow fever vaccine responses in identical twins.

This chain connects TRBV12-3 or TRBV12-4 to TRBJ1-1; tentatively, D is TRBD1 (5 bases). The material sequenced was PBMCs. This clonotype originated in a woman under 30 in good health. This CDR3 reads CASRPDGASTEAFF. The CDR3, as DNA: TGTGCCAGCAGACCGGACGGGGCCTCTACTGAAGCTTTCTTT.